These T cell receptor beta chains were read from a single sample in a study of blood T cells in healthy people across ages. TCRdb ran MiXCR on the 5' RACE reads and lists one entry per CDR3 protein. The top ten hold approximately 20% of the sample, which has 650,000 to 800,000 distinct CDR3 sequences, 40% to 50% seen once. The sequenced material came from blood. The receptors come from a man aged 55-75 years in good health. Each CDR3 is given without its conserved first and last residue. Clone size appears in some rows only: once, few, many, or a class for an expanded clone.

abundance,v_gene,j_gene,len,CDR3aa
NA,TRBV20-1,TRBJ1-2,10,SAPWAGTGYT
NA,TRBV12-3/TRBV12-4,TRBJ2-1,16,ASSLYAGRPSSYNEQF
NA,TRBV24-1,TRBJ2-6,16,ATSDTGQRLSGANVLT
few,TRBV28,TRBJ2-7,16,ASSLLAGGHRQDYEQY
NA,TRBV6-2/TRBV6-3,TRBJ1-1,10,ASRSGGRLSF
NA,TRBV27,TRBJ2-7,11,ASSVGPSYEQY
NA,TRBV3-1,TRBJ2-1,13,ASSLSEGGGNEQF
NA,TRBV18,TRBJ2-6,13,ASSPRGQGVNVLT
NA,TRBV11-2,TRBJ1-2,14,ASKKNPGQILYGYT
few,TRBV18,TRBJ2-4,13,ASSPKGEGKNIQY
few,TRBV27,TRBJ1-2,11,ASSRSSNYGYT
NA,TRBV6-6,TRBJ1-2,12,ASTPSPLGYGYT